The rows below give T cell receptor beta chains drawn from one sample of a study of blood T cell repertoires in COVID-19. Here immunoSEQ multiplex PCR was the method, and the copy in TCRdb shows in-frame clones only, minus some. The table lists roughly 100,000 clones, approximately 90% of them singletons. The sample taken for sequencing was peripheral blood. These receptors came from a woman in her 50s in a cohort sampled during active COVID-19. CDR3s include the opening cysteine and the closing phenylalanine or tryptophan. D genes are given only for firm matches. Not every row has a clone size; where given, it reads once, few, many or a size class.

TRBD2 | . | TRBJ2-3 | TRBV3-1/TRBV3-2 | TGTGCCAGCAGGTGGGGAGGGACAGATACGCAGTATTTT | CASRWGGTDTQYF
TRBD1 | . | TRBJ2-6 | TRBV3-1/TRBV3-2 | TGTGCCAGCAGCCACGCCACTCCGGGACAGACGGTACTTTTCTCTGGGGCCAACGTCCTGACTTTC | CASSHATPGQTVLFSGANVLTF
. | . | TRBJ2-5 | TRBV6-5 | TGTGCCAGTCGTTTAGCGGCAACGTACCAAGAGACCCAGTACTTC | CASRLAATYQETQYF
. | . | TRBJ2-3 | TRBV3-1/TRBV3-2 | TGTGCCAGCAGCTCTGGGGGGGCGATCACAGATACGCAGTATTTT | CASSSGGAITDTQYF
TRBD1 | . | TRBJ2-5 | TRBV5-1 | TGCGCCAGCAGCCCCCGAGGACAGGGGATGAAGGAGACCCAGTACTTC | CASSPRGQGMKETQYF
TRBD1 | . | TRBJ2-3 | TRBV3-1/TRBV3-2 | TGTGCCAGCAGCCCACAGGGGGCCGCAGATACGCAGTATTTT | CASSPQGAADTQYF
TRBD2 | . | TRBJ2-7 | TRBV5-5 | TGTGCCAGCAGCTACCCCGGTGGTCCTAGCGGGGGGCGCGAGCAGTACTTC | CASSYPGGPSGGREQYF
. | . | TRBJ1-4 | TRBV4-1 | TGCGCCAGCAGCCCGTCGGTTAATGAAAAACTGTTTTTT | CASSPSVNEKLFF
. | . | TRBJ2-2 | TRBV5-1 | TGCGCCAGCAGCTTGACAGTGGGCGCGAACACCGGGGAGCTGTTTTTT | CASSLTVGANTGELFF
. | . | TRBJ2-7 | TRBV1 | TGCACCAGCAGCCCCTCGGGGGGGGCCGACGAGCAGTACTTC | CTSSPSGGADEQYF
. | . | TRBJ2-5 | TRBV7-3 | TGTGCCAGCAGCTTAGCGGGGACCCAAGAGACCCAGTACTTC | CASSLAGTQETQYF
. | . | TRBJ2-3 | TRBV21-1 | TGTGCCAGCAGCAAATTCAGACGGAGAACAGATACGCAGTATTTT | CASSKFRRRTDTQYF
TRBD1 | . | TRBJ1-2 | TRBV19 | TGTGCCAGTAGTATCCTGACAGGGAACTATGGCTACACCTTC | CASSILTGNYGYTF
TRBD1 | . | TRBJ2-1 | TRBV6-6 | TGTGCCAGCAGCCCCCGACAGGGGGCCTACAATGAGCAGTTCTTC | CASSPRQGAYNEQFF
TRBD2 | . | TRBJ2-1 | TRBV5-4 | TGTGCCAGCAGCCGGACTAGCGGGGGGACAGCCTACAATGAGCAGTTCTTC | CASSRTSGGTAYNEQFF
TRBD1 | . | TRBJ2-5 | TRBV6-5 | TGTGCCAGCAGTCTTGACAGGGTGCGGGAGACCCAGTACTTC | CASSLDRVRETQYF
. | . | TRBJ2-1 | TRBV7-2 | TGTGCCAGCAGCTCCGACAGAGGCGATGAGCAGTTCTTC | CASSSDRGDEQFF
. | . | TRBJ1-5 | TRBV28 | TGTGCCAGCAGTTCCGGAGGGCAGCCCCAGCATTTT | CASSSGGQPQHF
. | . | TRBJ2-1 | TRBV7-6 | TGTGCCAGCAGCTTAGGGGGGGTTTGGAATGAGCAGTTCTTC | CASSLGGVWNEQFF
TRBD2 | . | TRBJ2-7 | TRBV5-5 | TGTGCCAGCAGCCCGGGACTAGCGGGAGGGGAGCAGTACTTC | CASSPGLAGGEQYF
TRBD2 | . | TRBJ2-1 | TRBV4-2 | TGTGCCAGCAGCCAAGATTTAGCGGGAGGATACAATGAGCAGTTCTTC | CASSQDLAGGYNEQFF
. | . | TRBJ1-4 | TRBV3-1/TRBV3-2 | . | CASRKDFGNEKLFF
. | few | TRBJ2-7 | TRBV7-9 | TGTGCCAGCAGCTTTGAGGGCTACGAGCAGTACTTC | CASSFEGYEQYF
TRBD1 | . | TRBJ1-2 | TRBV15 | TGTGCCACCAGCAGAGAGACAGGGGATAACACCTTC | CATSRETGDNTF
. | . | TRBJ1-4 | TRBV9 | TGTGCCAGCAGCGCAAGCTTGGACTCCAGAGGCGAAAAACTGTTTTTT | CASSASLDSRGEKLFF
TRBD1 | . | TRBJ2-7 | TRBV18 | TGTGCCAGCTCACCGGGGACAGATCGATACGAGCAGTACTTC | CASSPGTDRYEQYF
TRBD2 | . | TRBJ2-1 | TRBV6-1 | TGTGCCAGCAGTGAACTAGCGGGCCACAATGAGCAGTTCTTC | CASSELAGHNEQFF
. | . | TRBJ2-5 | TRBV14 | TGTGCCAGCAGCTCGCGACTGGTCGGGGAGACCCAGTACTTC | CASSSRLVGETQYF
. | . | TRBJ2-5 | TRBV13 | TGTGCCAGCAACAGGGTTAAAGAGACCCAGTACTTC | CASNRVKETQYF
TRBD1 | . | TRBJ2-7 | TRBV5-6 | TGTGCCAGCAGACGGGGACAGGGTTCCTACGAGCAGTACTTC | CASRRGQGSYEQYF
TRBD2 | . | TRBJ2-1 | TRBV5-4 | TGTGCCAGCAGCCTGGCGGGCGGCGGGGGGAACAATGAGCAGTTCTTC | CASSLAGGGGNNEQFF
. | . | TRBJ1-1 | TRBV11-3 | TGTGCCAGCAGCCAAGTCAGGGACACTGAAGCTTTCTTT | CASSQVRDTEAFF
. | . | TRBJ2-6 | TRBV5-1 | TGCGCCAGCAGCATAGCTTACAGGGCTGGGGCCAACGTCCTGACTTTC | CASSIAYRAGANVLTF
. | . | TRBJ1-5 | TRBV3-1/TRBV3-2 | TGTGCCAGCAGCCATTCAGGGTCACATCAGCCCCAGCATTTT | CASSHSGSHQPQHF
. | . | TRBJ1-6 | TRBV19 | TGTGCCAGTAGACCTTTGGACAACAGGTCACCCCTCCACTTT | CASRPLDNRSPLHF
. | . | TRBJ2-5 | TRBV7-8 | TGTGCCAGCAGCTTAGACTCGAGGGTGGAGACCCAGTACTTC | CASSLDSRVETQYF
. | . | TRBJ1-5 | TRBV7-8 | TGTGCCAGCAGCTTAGGGGCAGGGGTGGCTCGGCCCCAGCATTTT | CASSLGAGVARPQHF
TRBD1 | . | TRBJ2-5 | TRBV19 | TGTGCCAGTAGTATGACAGGGTTAAGGGAGACCCAGTACTTC | CASSMTGLRETQYF
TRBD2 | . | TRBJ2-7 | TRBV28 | TGTGCCAGCAGTTTACCCCTGAGGCAGCGGGAGTATAAAGACGAGCAGTACTTC | CASSLPLRQREYKDEQYF
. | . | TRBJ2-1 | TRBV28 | TGTGCCAGCAGTTCGTGGGAGACTAGTAGGAATGAGCAGTTCTTC | CASSSWETSRNEQFF
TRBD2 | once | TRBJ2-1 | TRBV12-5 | TGTGCTAGTGGAATAGCGGGGGGGGACAATGAGCAGTTCTTC | CASGIAGGDNEQFF
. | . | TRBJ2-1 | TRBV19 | TGTGCCAGTAGTATAGGACTTAACAATGAGCAGTTCTTC | CASSIGLNNEQFF
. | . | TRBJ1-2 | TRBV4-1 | TGCGCCAGCAGCCAAGTGGGAACAGGCGGCTACACCTTC | CASSQVGTGGYTF
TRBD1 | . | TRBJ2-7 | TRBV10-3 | TGTGCCAGCCGGGACAGGGCTTACGAGCAGTACTTC | CASRDRAYEQYF
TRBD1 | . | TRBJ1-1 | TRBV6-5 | TGTGCCAGCAGTTACTCGGGACAGGGGATCTCTGAAGCTTTCTTT | CASSYSGQGISEAFF
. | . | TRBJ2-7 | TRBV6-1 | TGTGCCAGCAGTGAAGGGACATACTACGAGCAGTACTTC | CASSEGTYYEQYF
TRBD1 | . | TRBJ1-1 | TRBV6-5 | TGTGCCAGCACCAGGGGGGTGGAGAACACTGAAGCTTTCTTT | CASTRGVENTEAFF
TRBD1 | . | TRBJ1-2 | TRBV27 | TGTGCCAGCAGGACCGGGACAGGGAACTATGGCTACACCTTC | CASRTGTGNYGYTF